Listed below are T cell receptor beta chains from one sample, sequenced in a study of T cell changes during pregnancy in multiple sclerosis. Clones were sequenced by immunoSEQ multiplex PCR, and TCRdb holds only the in-frame ones, with some missing. The sample holds tens of thousands of clones; 80% to 95% are singletons and the top ten take 1% to 1.5%. The material sequenced was peripheral blood. These receptors all come from a female donor with multiple sclerosis, enrolled in a pregnancy study. Each CDR3 is given with its conserved first and last residue. D genes are given only for firm matches. Clone size is given for some rows only: seen once, a few or many times, or a class if the clone is expanded.

V	D	J	size	DNA	CDR3
TRBV11-3	TRBD2	TRBJ2-5	-	TGTGCCAGCAGCCCCGGGACTAGCGGGAGGGCCGAGACCCAGTACTTC	CASSPGTSGRAETQYF
TRBV5-1	TRBD1	TRBJ1-1	-	TGCGCCAGCAGACCGACAGGGTTGAACACTGAAGCTTTCTTT	CASRPTGLNTEAFF
TRBV29-1	-	TRBJ2-5	-	TGCAGCGTTGACCCGGGAACAGGGCCCCAGTACTTC	CSVDPGTGPQYF
TRBV27	-	TRBJ2-3	-	TGTGTCAGCAGTTTATCGGTTGGGACAGATACGCAGTATTTT	CVSSLSVGTDTQYF
TRBV6-5	-	TRBJ2-1	once	TGTGCCAGCAGTTACCTCGGACAGACGGAGCAGTTCTTC	CASSYLGQTEQFF
TRBV5-1	TRBD1	TRBJ1-4	-	TGCGCCAGCAGCTTAGCAGACAGGGTGACTAATGAAAAACTGTTTTTT	CASSLADRVTNEKLFF
TRBV5-1	-	TRBJ1-1	once	TGCGCCAGCAGAACAGGGATGAACACTGAAGCTTTCTTT	CASRTGMNTEAFF
TRBV28	TRBD1	TRBJ1-1	-	TGTGCCAGCACCTTAGGGACAGGGGGAGTGGTTGCTTTCTTT	CASTLGTGGVVAFF
TRBV5-4	TRBD1	TRBJ1-2	-	TGTGCCAGCAGCCTGGGACAGGAGCTATATGGCTACACCTTC	CASSLGQELYGYTF
TRBV2	TRBD1	TRBJ2-7	-	TGTGCCAGCAGTGTGGGGCAGGGGGCCTACGAGCAGTACTTC	CASSVGQGAYEQYF
TRBV7-9	TRBD1	TRBJ2-1	-	TGTGCCAGCAGGGACAGGGGGCTCTATGAGCAGTTCTTC	CASRDRGLYEQFF
TRBV10-1	-	TRBJ2-3	-	TGCGCCAGCAGTGAAAATGGAGATACGCAGTATTTT	CASSENGDTQYF
TRBV5-1	TRBD1	TRBJ2-5	-	TGCGCCAGCAGTAAACAGGGGAGAAAAGAGACCCAGTACTTC	CASSKQGRKETQYF
TRBV6-1	TRBD1	TRBJ1-1	once	TGTGCCAGCAGTTGGGACAGGGGAGCCACTGAAGCTTTCTTT	CASSWDRGATEAFF
TRBV6-1	TRBD2	TRBJ2-1	once	TGTGCCAGCATAGGGCGGGAGGTAAATGAGCAGTTCTTC	CASIGREVNEQFF
TRBV5-6	-	TRBJ2-1	few	TGTGCCAGCAGCTTTCGAAGTAGCTTTGACTACAATGAGCAGTTCTTC	CASSFRSSFDYNEQFF
TRBV30	-	TRBJ1-1	-	TGTGCCTGGAGTGTAGGGTGGAACACTGAAGCTTTCTTT	CAWSVGWNTEAFF
TRBV7-7	TRBD2	TRBJ2-5	-	TGTGCCAGCAGCCAGGGGGGGACTAGCTTGGAGACCCAGTACTTC	CASSQGGTSLETQYF
TRBV20-1	-	TRBJ2-7	-	TGCAGTGCTAGAAGAGTGACAGATCAGTACTTC	CSARRVTDQYF
TRBV28	TRBD1	TRBJ1-5	-	TGTGCCATTTCCCCGGGACAGGGAGCGGATCAGCCCCAGCATTTT	CAISPGQGADQPQHF
TRBV11-2	TRBD2	TRBJ2-1	-	TGTGCCAGCAGCTCCAGGTTCCGGACTAGCTACAATGAGCAGTTCTTC	CASSSRFRTSYNEQFF
TRBV6-1	TRBD1	TRBJ1-1	-	TGTGCCAGCAGTGAAGGGGACAGGGGGTCGGCGTACGGATATGAAGCTTTCTTT	CASSEGDRGSAYGYEAFF
TRBV10-3	-	TRBJ1-5	-	TGTGCCATCAGTGACGGAGGGGGTAGCAATCAGCCCCAGCATTTT	CAISDGGGSNQPQHF
TRBV5-1	-	TRBJ2-2	-	TGCGCCAGCAGCTTGGGGGACTCGACCGGGGAGCTGTTTTTT	CASSLGDSTGELFF
TRBV7-6	-	TRBJ2-7	-	TGTGCCAGCAGCTTAAGTTCTAAAAACTACGAGCAGTACTTC	CASSLSSKNYEQYF
TRBV6-1	TRBD2	TRBJ2-7	-	TGTGCCAGCAGTGCCCGACTAGCGGGAGCCTACGAGCAGTACTTC	CASSARLAGAYEQYF
TRBV4-3	-	TRBJ2-7	-	TGCGCCAGCAGCCAAGATTTGACCTCCCAGGGCTACGAGCAGTACTTC	CASSQDLTSQGYEQYF
TRBV11-2	-	TRBJ1-2	once	TGTGCCAGCAGCTTACAGGGAGATTATGGCTACACCTTC	CASSLQGDYGYTF
TRBV7-9	TRBD1	TRBJ2-2	-	TGTGCCAGCAGGACCGGGACAGGGTTCCCCGGGGAGCTGTTTTTT	CASRTGTGFPGELFF
TRBV5-1	-	TRBJ1-1	-	TGCGCCAGCAGAGAACAGGGAGAATCGAACACTGAAGCTTTCTTT	CASREQGESNTEAFF
TRBV5-1	TRBD2	TRBJ2-3	-	TGCGCCAGCATGGCTCTAGCGGGAGGGCCAACCCACACAGATACGCAGTATTTT	CASMALAGGPTHTDTQYF
TRBV1	-	TRBJ2-1	-	TGCACCAGCAGATTACTAGCGGGCTCCTACAATGAGCAGTTCTTC	CTSRLLAGSYNEQFF
TRBV6-5	-	TRBJ2-2	-	TGTGCCAGCAGTAGGGGGTACACCGGGGAGCTGTTTTTT	CASSRGYTGELFF
TRBV11-2	-	TRBJ1-5	-	TGTGCCAGCAGCTCAGACAGGTACAATCAGCCCCAGCATTTT	CASSSDRYNQPQHF
TRBV28	-	TRBJ1-1	-	TGTGCCAGCACCCCAGAGGCAGGCCTGAACACTGAAGCTTTCTTT	CASTPEAGLNTEAFF
TRBV14	-	TRBJ1-2	-	TGTGCCAGCAGCCAAGGCGTCAGGGCGAACGATGGCTACACCTTC	CASSQGVRANDGYTF
TRBV18	-	TRBJ2-1	-	TGTGCCAGCTCACGGACTACCTACAATGAGCAGTTCTTC	CASSRTTYNEQFF
TRBV5-1	TRBD2	TRBJ2-7	-	TGCGCCAGCAGCTTGACTAGCGGGAGCTACGAGCAGTACTTC	CASSLTSGSYEQYF
TRBV7-9	-	TRBJ2-1	-	TGTGCCAGCAGCCTAGACTCCTACAATGAGCAGTTCTTC	CASSLDSYNEQFF
TRBV6-1	-	TRBJ2-3	-	TGTGCCAGCAGTGCGACTACAGATACGCAGTATTTT	CASSATTDTQYF
TRBV7-6	-	TRBJ2-1	-	TGTGCCAGCAGCTTAGCGCAGGGGAATGAGCAGTTCTTC	CASSLAQGNEQFF
TRBV11-2	TRBD1	TRBJ2-2	-	TGTGCCAGCAGCTTAGGACCGGGACAGGGGGACACCGGGGAGCTGTTTTTT	CASSLGPGQGDTGELFF
TRBV27	-	TRBJ2-3	-	TGTGCCAGCGGCCGCACAGATACGCAGTATTTT	CASGRTDTQYF
TRBV5-1	TRBD2	TRBJ2-1	-	TGCGCCAGCAGCTTGACTAGCGGACCCTACAATGAGCAGTTCTTC	CASSLTSGPYNEQFF
TRBV2	TRBD2	TRBJ2-3	once	TGTGCCAGCAGAAGGACTAGCGGGAGGCCAGATACGCAGTATTTT	CASRRTSGRPDTQYF
TRBV11-2	TRBD1	TRBJ1-4	-	TGTGCCAGCAGCCTCCAGGGGGAAGGTGAAAAACTGTTTTTT	CASSLQGEGEKLFF
TRBV6-4	TRBD2	TRBJ2-2	-	TGTGCCAGCAGTGACTCGAAGCGGGAGACCGGGGAGCTGTTTTTT	CASSDSKRETGELFF
TRBV2	-	TRBJ1-2	-	TGTGCCAGCAGTGAATCCTCCCCTAACTATGGCTACACCTTC	CASSESSPNYGYTF
TRBV9	TRBD2	TRBJ2-1	-	TGTGCCAGCAGCGTCCGGGACTACCTCAATGAGCAGTTCTTC	CASSVRDYLNEQFF
TRBV6-6	-	TRBJ1-3	-	TGTGCCAGCAGCCTACAGACAGGACTCTCTGGAAACACCATATATTTT	CASSLQTGLSGNTIYF
TRBV5-1	TRBD2	TRBJ2-1	-	TGCGCCAGCAGCTCGGTGGGACTAGCGGGCAATGAGCAGTTCTTC	CASSSVGLAGNEQFF
TRBV9	-	TRBJ1-1	-	TGTGCCAGCACCAAGACCGGGACGCGAGGGACTGAAGCTTTCTTT	CASTKTGTRGTEAFF
TRBV11-2	-	TRBJ2-3	-	TGTGCCAGCAGCCTGGGGGCTAAGGCTGGCTCAGATACGCAGTATTTT	CASSLGAKAGSDTQYF
TRBV4-2	TRBD2	TRBJ2-1	-	TGTGCCAGCAGCCAAGTGGGTCGGACTAGCGGCAATGAGCAGTTCTTC	CASSQVGRTSGNEQFF